The sequence of this TCR beta chain was determined in a study of cytomegalovirus exposure and HLA in healthy donors (dated 2017 in TCRdb). Regarding the study in general: An earlier analysis of approximately 640 of the donors reported approximately 290 Gb of sequence data and 117 million unique TCR beta sequences from about 179 million T cells. An early release that covered about 600 HLA-typed donors contained 300 to 350 gigabases of sequencing data and roughly 84 million unique TCR sequences. Of the 300 to 450 genotyped donors, more than 75% were placed in the genetic ancestry cluster associated with self-reported Caucasian donors. The study aimed to test whether signatures of past pathogen exposure could be identified by cataloging public T cell receptors. The study used immunosequencing to profile the T cell repertoires of under 700 subjects and linked those repertoires to cytomegalovirus serostatus. A separate validation cohort of 100 to 150 different subjects was used in addition to the roughly 700-subject first cohort. High-throughput TCR immunosequencing, statistical association of individual TCRs with disease status, and machine learning were combined to predict cytomegalovirus infection status. A later analysis re-examined previously published TCR beta repertoires from 600 to 700 donors and added high-resolution HLA genotyping to investigate patterns of TCR occurrence. The later analysis used no new phenotypic data to find candidate immune exposures, relying instead on TCR beta sequences and their occurrence across donors. In an earlier analysis of 587 of the donors, high-throughput TCR beta sequencing was used to judge whether each TCR beta V gene segment behaved as functional or pseudogenic. Donor age, sex, ethnicity and CMV serostatus were collected together with the repertoire data. Genome-wide SNP genotypes for about 60% of the 666 donors were used in a later genetic analysis, which treated that subset as a discovery cohort. Every repertoire in the discovery cohort had been generated on one and the same sequencing platform. Both class I and class II loci were covered by HLA typing, at four-digit resolution. Typing coverage differed by locus: A, B, C, DRB1 and DQB1 were typed in about 620-640 donors, DQA1 in 522, DPA1 in nearly 610, and DPB1 in 472. Because of strong linkage in the cohort, 5 or 6 DR-DQ haplotypes were treated as single units for association and clustering. On average, around 240,000 unique TCR beta nucleotide sequences were sequenced per donor among about 400 genotyped donors of the cohort, with roughly 20% of those sequences being non-productive. Findings and caveats that apply to the study as a whole: Immune exposure information for the cohort was limited to CMV serostatus. A later analysis found that TCR association rates varied across HLA loci, with DRB1 alleles showing the most associated TCRs and HLA-C alleles the fewest. An earlier analysis of approximately 600 of the donors showed that most TCR beta V segments appeared in productive rearrangements either about 87% or about 30% of the time, which broadly matched IMGT annotations. Several of the top co-occurrence clusters appeared to be linked to parvovirus B19, influenza, CMV and Epstein-Barr virus, according to a later analysis. Specific HLA alleles were associated with 16,951 TCR beta sequences at a false discovery rate of 0.05 in a later analysis. According to a later genetic analysis, donors in an Asian-associated ancestry cluster had fewer N-insertions in productive TCRs than the roughly 700-donor mean. A cluster of highly shared sequence variants was judged likely to be a technical artifact of the sequencing pipeline. Correlated functional status among segregating V segments might reflect linkage disequilibrium, but an unknown experimental factor could not be ruled out. Most TCR sequences were observed very rarely across donors, whereas some public TCRs were present in many individuals. When HLA alleles, especially DR and DQ, strongly co-occurred, TCR associations were difficult to assign to individual alleles. In vitro tests confirmed that a few of the cytomegalovirus-associated TCR beta chains recognize cytomegalovirus antigens. Seventeen rarely observed V segments, including chromosome 9 orphons, were excluded from the earlier analysis of about 610 of the donors because counts were too low. The authors suggested that the approach could potentially be extended to other disease states and immunological phenotypes. Compared with equally common non-associated chains, HLA-associated TCR beta chains in a later analysis were more clonally expanded and had lower generation probabilities. A total of some 180 TCR beta chains were listed by the study as associated with cytomegalovirus. Because HLA typing was unavailable for some donors at each locus, only the typed subset was used in association tests. Cytomegalovirus status was reported to be diagnosed by the classifier with high specificity and sensitivity in both the original and validation cohorts. The 87-base-pair reads could not distinguish some IMGT-functional V segments, including TRBV6-2 and TRBV6-3, so those segments were excluded. In a later analysis, most CMV-associated TCR beta chains were found to appear HLA-restricted, with HLA associations seemingly driven largely by CMV exposure. In this cohort, only TCR beta chains were sequenced, and detectable features were limited by the absence of alpha or paired-chain data. A further reported finding was that TCR beta sequences accurately predicted the HLA-A and HLA-B alleles for most subjects in the first cohort. V-gene and J-gene trimming of TCR beta chains was associated with a missense DCLRE1C variant in a later genetic analysis, and the association was replicated in an independent cohort. Roughly uniform sequencing depth across donors was assumed in presence/absence analyses, although this assumption may not hold.

In total, just over 650 healthy bone marrow donors made up the cohort. All cohort members were sampled while nominally healthy, although unrecorded immune exposures were likely present. The donor tested CMV seropositive and was one of the 289 seropositive cohort members. A peripheral blood sample was collected from each donor, and TCR beta sequencing was performed on peripheral blood mononuclear cells. Genomic DNA extraction from the blood cell samples was performed with the Qiagen DNeasy Blood Extraction Kit. Points on this clone: Its antigen remains undetermined. Base qualities are not recorded, but no much larger clone differs from it by a single base.

CDR1 and CDR2, per the germline V gene (reference sequence), are LNHNV and YYDKDF. Trimming takes 0 bases from V and 3 bases from J, and the germline ends sit 9 bases apart. The CDR3 starts with the cysteine, ends with the phenylalanine, and has 14 residues. Only the CDR3 portion is preserved as DNA: 42 bases, with reading frame beginning at the first base. Library preparation employed the immunoSEQ multiplex PCR assay. For the multiplex PCR, a mixture combining 60 forward primers for TCR Vbeta segments and 13 reverse primers for TCR Jbeta segments was used. Amplification of the CDR3 region of rearranged TCR beta genes was performed with a multiplex PCR assay on genomic DNA. Amplified TCR beta libraries were sequenced as 87-base-pair reads on the Illumina HiSeq System. Per the source publication's procedure: A later analysis tallied tens of millions of unique TCR beta chains across the 550 to 850 repertoires, and about 12 million of those chains were shared by two or more donors. To remove PCR and sequencing errors, raw reads were error-corrected and collapsed into unique sequences using a nearest-neighbor algorithm that merged closely related sequences. To assign V, D and J gene segments, CDR3 sequences were aligned to IMGT reference sequences. Each retained sequence needed at least a six-nucleotide match to both a V gene segment and a J gene segment. A rearrangement counted as productive if the CDR3 had no stop codons and remained in frame with V and J, and every other rearrangement counted as non-productive. CDR3 was defined according to IMGT convention as the region running from the second conserved V-encoded cysteine to the conserved J-encoded phenylalanine. The earlier analysis of 587 of the donors excluded sequences that lacked an unambiguous match to a single V gene segment. An earlier analysis of some 610 of the donors called V segments functional above 56.7% productive rearrangements and segregating when the between-donor standard deviation exceeded 5%. A statistical classification framework was built for diagnosing cytomegalovirus status from the catalog of TCR beta chain sequences. In a later analysis, V and J genes were assigned by comparing TCR nucleotide sequences against IMGT/GENE-DB human TR gene sequences. Using the TCRdist pipeline, a later analysis assigned CDR3 sequences along with most-parsimonious VDJ recombination scenarios. A later analysis defined each TCR beta chain by its CDR3 amino acid sequence plus V-gene family, and excluded reads lacking a unique V-gene family. In a later analysis, 450 to 600 highly shared, low-generation-probability nucleotide sequences were removed to address suspected cross-contamination and a sequencing artifact. In a later analysis, a clonal expansion index was calculated for each public chain from normalized within-repertoire ranks of inferred template counts. In a later analysis, generation probabilities were computed using a VDJ recombination model fitted to out-of-frame rearrangements, and the results were checked against IGoR. Hypergeometric tests were used in a later analysis to score TCR-TCR, TCR-HLA and TCR-CMV co-occurrence, with a repertoire-size bias correction applied to the TCR pairs. In a later analysis, false discovery rates were estimated by permuting HLA or CMV assignments 20 times. In a later analysis, co-occurring TCRs were grouped using DBSCAN, and TCRdist sequence similarity was added for clustering within HLA-allele-positive subsets. Repertoires with fewer than 30,000 or more than 120,000 public chains were left out of co-occurrence clustering, as were four to six repertoires with anomalous nucleotide sharing. Entries here come from immuneACCESS through TCRdb and include only in-frame sequences with V and J called. Some clones fail to appear in such tables; in the studies checked, an unresolved V gene covers under half of the shortfall, and the cause of the remainder is unknown. V and J calls and clone size follow that table, whereas D and trimming were derived from the DNA. For this sample the table gives 100,000 to 150,000 clones, of which 75% to 90% were detected only once. About 20% of the sample goes to the ten largest clones.

Sequencing used PBMCs. This TCR came from a man younger than 35 in good health and CMV-seropositive. The chain is assembled from TRBV15 and TRBJ2-7, with no confident D gene call. This receptor has the CDR3 CATSRDFSFYEQYF. The bases read TGTGCCACCAGCAGAGATTTCTCGTTCTACGAGCAGTACTTC.